A single sample is the source of the 11 T cell receptor beta chains below, sequenced in a study of OX40 agonist ivuxolimab in advanced cancers. Here immunoSEQ multiplex PCR was the method, and the copy in TCRdb shows in-frame clones only, minus some. This sample yields some 80,000 clones, of which around 85% are seen a single time; 2% to 3% belongs to the top ten. Sequenced material: CD4+ or CD8+ T cells sorted from blood, taken in a trial of the OX40 agonist ivuxolimab. All receptors derive from an adult with an advanced solid tumor such as melanoma, head and neck, liver or kidney cancer.

The V gene is TRBV14, the J gene TRBJ2-2; 7 positions match TRBD1. J lost 6 bases, V lost 2 bases, and 3 bases had no gene match. Germline V lookup: CDR1 SGHDN, CDR2 FVKESK. This CDR3 region has 14 residues. The CDR3 loop reads CASSQHTGAGELFF. CDR3 DNA sequence: TGTGCCAGCAGCCAACACACAGGGGCCGGGGAGCTGTTTTTT.

The chain joins TRBV6-1 to TRBJ1-1; D is unclear. V lost 5 bases to trimming and J lost 1 base, with 11 bases between them. This CDR3 has 14 residues. Germline CDR1 is MNHNS and CDR2 is SASEGT. CDR3 DNA sequence: TGTGCCAGCAGTCCCGGGCGGAGGAACACTGAAGCTTTCTTT. Amino acids: CASSPGRRNTEAFF.

V usage is TRBV6-4 and J usage is TRBJ2-1, with a tentative D call TRBD1 (8 bases). Per germline, CDR1 MRHNA and CDR2 SNTAGT. V lost 10 bases, J lost 5 bases, and 21 bases lay in between. CDR3 length: 15 amino acids. CDR3 sequence: CATQRGGQDHNEQFF. The CDR3 region has the DNA TGTGCCACCCAGAGGGGGGGACAGGATCACAATGAGCAGTTCTTC.

The chain uses TRBV27 and TRBJ1-1; D unresolved. V shed 7 bases and J shed 5 bases, with 17 bases lying between them. Germline V lookup: CDR1 MNHEY, CDR2 SMNVEV (reference sequence). The CDR3 has 14 amino acids. The CDR3 region is CASTTSGLWTEAFF. CDR3 nucleotides: TGTGCCAGCACCACGTCTGGTCTCTGGACTGAAGCTTTCTTT.

The chain joins TRBV5-1 to TRBJ2-7; 9 bases are a match to TRBD1. The CDR3 has 14 amino acids. Per the germline V gene, CDR1 is SGHRS and CDR2 is YFSETQ. With V trimmed by 2 bases and J by 6 bases, 6 bases remained unmatched. CDR3 sequence (DNA): TGCGCCAGCAGCTTCCCAACAGGGGGCGCCGAGCAGTACTTC. This sequence encodes CASSFPTGGAEQYF.

This chain connects TRBV6-5 to TRBJ2-7; D is tentatively TRBD1 or TRBD2 (5 bases each). Trimming took 7 bases from V and 4 from J, leaving 20 bases between them. This CDR3 region has 15 residues. Germline V gene lookup returns CDR1 MNHEY and CDR2 SVGAGI. The CDR3 spells CASTVTLPGRYEQYF. The CDR3 DNA reads as TGTGCCAGCACCGTTACCCTGCCGGGGCGGTACGAGCAGTACTTC.

This sequence joins TRBV9 and TRBJ2-3, with 9 bases that match TRBD1. This CDR3 contains 14 residues. Germline assignment: CDR1 SGDLS and CDR2 YYNGEE. V was pared by 4 bases and J by 4 bases, with 4 bases of the junction left unmatched. The CDR3 DNA follows: TGTGCCAGCAGCATGGACAGGGGTCCAGATACGCAGTATTTT. Translation gives CASSMDRGPDTQYF.

The chain is built from TRBV10-3 and TRBJ2-3; the match to TRBD1 covers 9 bases. The CDR3 totals 14 residues. Per germline, CDR1 ENHRY and CDR2 SYGVKD. Trimming cost V 10 bases and J 3 bases; bases outside gene matches: 8. The CDR3: CATGPGTGTDTQYF. The CDR3 nucleotides are TGTGCCACCGGTCCCGGGACAGGGACAGATACGCAGTATTTT.

The CDR3: CASSWNARVDTQYF. CDR3 DNA sequence: TGTGCCAGCAGCTGGAACGCCAGGGTCGATACGCAGTATTTT. The chain carries TRBV7-2 and TRBJ2-3; possibly TRBD1 for D (5 bases). The CDR3 is made up of 14 amino acids. The V gene lost 4 bases and the J gene lost 6 bases, with 14 bases spanning the gap. CDR1 SGHTA and CDR2 FQGNSA come from the germline V gene.

The V call is TRBV6-6, the J call TRBJ1-6; D gene uncertain. The CDR3 is 15 residues long. The V end was cut by 5 bases, the J end by 5 bases, with 13 bases between. Per the germline V gene, CDR1 is MNHNY and CDR2 is SVGAGI (reference sequence). CDR3 in amino acids: CASSPRTADNSPLHF. CDR3 in DNA: TGTGCCAGCAGTCCCCGGACGGCGGATAATTCACCCCTCCACTTT.

The sample holds a few counts of this clone. The chain is built from TRBV30 and TRBJ1-3; no clear D. V lost 7 bases and J lost 0, with 7 bases in between. The CDR3 covers 12 residues. Looked up from germline, CDR1 is GTSNPN and CDR2 is SVGIG (reference sequence). CDR3 nucleotides: TGTGCCTCAACGCTCTCTGGAAACACCATATATTTT. As protein: CASTLSGNTIYF.